This T cell receptor beta chain originates from a study of blood T cell repertoires in COVID-19. Sequencing was performed with immunoSEQ multiplex PCR; in TCRdb, only in-frame clones are kept and a portion is missing. The sample contains 72,000 or so clones, approximately 89% of which appear only once. Germline V lookup: CDR1 MDHEN, CDR2 SYDVKM. The CDR3 is 17 residues long. With V trimmed by 2 bases and J by 6 bases, 11 bases remained unmatched. The sample consisted of peripheral blood. The source of this sequence is a man aged 60 to 69 with acute or convalescent COVID-19. The chain employs TRBV28 and TRBJ2-3; 10 bases fit TRBD2. This CDR3 reads CASSLQASGGLGDTQYF. CDR3 nucleotide sequence: TGTGCCAGCAGTTTACAGGCTAGCGGGGGCCTCGGGGATACGCAGTATTTT. Variable domain in full (rest from reference TRBV28 and TRBJ2-3): DVKVTQSSRYLVKRTGEKVFLECVQDMDHENMFWYRQDPGLGLRLIYFSYDVKMKEKGDIPEGYSVSREKKERFSLILESASTNQTSMYLCASSLQASGGLGDTQYFGPGTRLTVL.